This passage covers 9 T cell receptor beta chains from one sample sequenced in a study of technical replicates of blood from several donors (dated by TCRdb to the late 2010s). Library preparation employed the immunoSEQ multiplex PCR assay. The source is immuneACCESS, and TCRdb retained only in-frame sequences with V and J called. Part of the clones is not carried over; for the studies checked, unresolved V genes explain less than half of this, and the remainder is unexplained. The sample contains 73,000 or so clones, 91% of them found a single time. The top ten constitute around 0.24% of the sample. The sample taken for sequencing was T cells isolated from PBMCs. Every receptor here comes from a human donor in good health.

This clone was seen a few times. This rearrangement joins TRBV15 to TRBJ1-1; the D gene is possibly TRBD1 (5 bases). The CDR3 runs 18 residues. Trimming took off 0 bases at V and 0 bases at J, with 17 bases between the two ends. CDR1 is LNHNV and CDR2 is YYDKDF in the germline V gene (reference sequence). CDR3 protein: CATSRDNWRDYLNTEAFF. The DNA of the CDR3 is TGTGCCACCAGCAGAGATAATTGGCGGGACTACCTGAACACTGAAGCTTTCTTT.

This chain joins TRBV7-6 and TRBJ2-7; D is undetermined. The CDR3 totals 16 residues. V was cut by 1 base and J by 2 bases, with 15 bases left in between. Germline V CDR1 and CDR2: SGHVS, FNYEAQ. The CDR3 nucleotides are TGTGCCAGCAGCTTAGATTTCAACGCGCCGCCCTACGAGCAGTACTTC. Translating gives CASSLDFNAPPYEQYF.

A remark on this clone: The junction and the germline gene differ at one end; a read error may be behind it. The chain carries TRBV19 and TRBJ2-1; TRBD1 is a possible D gene (6 bases). Germline values: CDR1 LNHDA, CDR2 SQIVND (reference sequence). The CDR3 runs to 15 residues. CDR3 amino acids: CASSADSPSHNEQFF. The CDR3 nucleotides read TGTGCCAGTAGTGCGGACAGTCCCTCCCACAATGAGCAGTTCTTC.

The chain recombines TRBV21-1 with TRBJ1-2; no DNA check was done on the table's D call, TRBD1. TRBV21-1 is deemed a pseudogene. The CDR3 has 14 amino acids. In DNA, the CDR3 is TGTGCCAGCAGCAAAGGGGGCAGGGAACATGGCTACACCTTC. It is translated as CASSKGGREHGYTF.

The J gene is TRBJ2-1, the V gene TRBV7-6, with D unresolved. V gave up 5 bases and J gave up 1 base, with 6 bases separating them. CDR1 is SGHVS, CDR2 FNYEAQ, per germline. This CDR3 is built from 13 residues. The CDR3 DNA is TGTGCCAGCAGCCCGAGTTCCTACAATGAGCAGTTCTTC. It specifies CASSPSSYNEQFF.

CDR3 coding DNA: TGTGCCATCAGCGGGACAGGGGGCAATCAGCCCCAGCATTTT. Translating it yields CAISGTGGNQPQHF. The genes are TRBV10-3 and TRBJ1-5; TRBD1 agrees at 10 bases. The trim removed 6 bases at V and 2 bases at J, leaving 1 base unmatched. Germline V lookup: CDR1 ENHRY, CDR2 SYGVKD. This CDR3 spans 14 amino acids.

This chain uses TRBV29-1 with TRBJ1-2, with D unclear. This CDR3 region has 15 residues. Trimming stripped 1 base from V and 4 bases from J, with 16 bases between. From germline, CDR1 is SQVTM and CDR2 ANQGSEA. The CDR3 region has the DNA TGCAGCGTTGAAGCCCGGCGGCGGTCGGGCTATGGCTACACCTTC. This codes for CSVEARRRSGYGYTF. Drawing the rest from reference TRBV29-1 and TRBJ1-2, the complete variable domain is SAVISQKPSRDICQRGTSLTIQCQVDSQVTMMFWYRQQPGQSLTLIATANQGSEATYESGFVIDKFPISRPNLTFSTLTVSNMSPEDSSIYLCSVEARRRSGYGYTFGSGTRLTVV.

The rearrangement uses TRBV10-3 and TRBJ1-1; weak D call: TRBD1 (6 bases). The CDR3 covers 12 residues. CDR1 is ENHRY and CDR2 is SYGVKD in the germline V gene. Trimming took off 6 bases at V and 7 bases at J, with 12 bases between the two ends. The chain's CDR3 is CAIRITGSEAFF. The CDR3 DNA follows: TGTGCCATCAGGATAACAGGGAGTGAAGCTTTCTTT.

The rearrangement links TRBV2 to TRBJ2-1, with D possibly being TRBD2 (6 bases). The germline gives CDR1 SNHLY, CDR2 FYNNEI. Trimming left V 9 bases short and J 12 bases short, with 21 bases between. CDR3 length: 13 amino acids. CDR3 region: CASTGTWTSGQFF. In DNA form, the CDR3 reads TGTGCCAGTACCGGGACTTGGACCTCCGGGCAGTTCTTC.